A single sample is the source of the 8 T cell receptor beta chains below, sequenced in a study of cytomegalovirus exposure and HLA in healthy donors. This PCR relied on a set of 60 Vbeta primers and 13 Jbeta primers. The assay was immunoSEQ multiplex PCR, and TCRdb's table has in-frame clones only and misses some. The sample shows around 130,000 clones, roughly 82% of them seen only once. The sequenced sample was PBMCs. These receptor sequences come from a woman aged 18-30 years in good health and CMV-seropositive.

CDR3 sequence reads: CASSPLAGGPRETQYF. The CDR3 DNA reads as TGTGCCAGCAGTCCGTTAGCGGGGGGGCCCAGAGAGACCCAGTACTTC. The V and J genes are TRBV28 and TRBJ2-5; the match to TRBD2 covers 11 bases. Germline-derived CDR1 and CDR2 are MDHEN and SYDVKM. This CDR3 has 16 residues. The trim removed 5 bases at V and 4 bases at J, leaving 9 bases unmatched.

The gene calls are TRBV11-2 and TRBJ1-4; 7 bases are shared with TRBD1. This CDR3 spans 15 amino acids. V trimming: 4 bases; J trimming: 9 bases; junction bases outside the gene matches: 11. Germline V gives CDR1 SGHAT, CDR2 FQNNGV. The CDR3 DNA follows: TGTGCCAGCAGCTCCCTTAGAGGGGGACAGAAAAAACTGTTTTTT. The encoded protein is CASSSLRGGQKKLFF.

CDR3 sequence: CASSPGVVGGNTIYF. The CDR3 DNA is TGCGCCAGCAGCCCCGGGGTAGTCGGCGGAAACACCATATATTTT. The chain uses TRBV4-1 and TRBJ1-3; D gene unclear. Trimming shortened V by 4 bases and J by 4 bases, and 14 bases separated the two germline ends. The CDR3 consists of 15 residues. The germline V gene has CDR1 MGHRA and CDR2 YSYEKL.

This chain uses TRBV27 with TRBJ2-1; D is ambiguous. The CDR3 is 11 amino acids. Trimming stripped 7 bases from V and 1 base from J, with 2 bases between. In germline, CDR1 is MNHEY, CDR2 SMNVEV (reference sequence). The CDR3 sequence is CASTSYNEQFF. For the CDR3, the DNA is TGTGCCAGCACTTCCTACAATGAGCAGTTCTTC.

The chain combines TRBV5-1 with TRBJ1-3; D is undetermined. The V gene's germline CDR1 is SGHRS and CDR2 YFSETQ. The CDR3 is 13 amino acids. V was pared by 3 bases and J by 7 bases, with 11 bases between. This chain's CDR3 is CASSSGLANTIYF. The CDR3 DNA is TGCGCCAGCAGCTCAGGACTGGCGAACACCATATATTTT.

This clone was seen only once. The chain has TRBV6-6 and TRBJ2-1; 11 positions match TRBD2. V dropped 5 bases and J dropped 7; count of bases not matched to a gene: 7. The germline V gene encodes CDR1 MNHNY and CDR2 SVGAGI (reference sequence). The CDR3 extends over 15 amino acids. CDR3 sequence reads: CASSASGGFWNEQFF. In DNA form, the CDR3 reads TGTGCCAGCAGTGCTAGCGGGGGGTTCTGGAATGAGCAGTTCTTC.

The chain is built from TRBV4-1 and TRBJ2-4, with D perhaps matching TRBD1 (6 bases). V lost 6 bases and J lost 0, with 12 bases in between. The CDR3 sequence is 15 residues long. CDR1 and CDR2 from the germline V gene are MGHRA and YSYEKL. CDR3: CASRPGTLAKNIQYF. The CDR3 DNA reads as TGCGCCAGCAGACCGGGGACACTAGCCAAAAACATTCAGTACTTC.

This clone was seen only once. The chain has TRBV5-1 and TRBJ2-1; weak D call: TRBD2 (6 bases). The length of the CDR3 is 13 residues. Germline V gene sequence: CDR1 SGHRS, CDR2 YFSETQ. V dropped 3 bases and J dropped 9 bases, with 13 bases sitting between them. The CDR3 protein is CASSSRGLPEQFF. The CDR3 nucleotides read TGCGCCAGCAGCTCCCGGGGACTTCCTGAGCAGTTCTTC.